This entry lists 30 T cell receptor beta chains sequenced from one sample in a study of early T cells in non-severe SARS-CoV-2 infection. TCRdb re-called the 5' RACE reads through MiXCR, storing one row per CDR3 protein. The sample gives roughly 28,000 distinct CDR3 sequences, 5.5% to 6% of which show up once; approximately 5.5% is in the top ten. The material sequenced was whole blood. These receptors all come from an adult who was a healthcare worker with PCR-confirmed SARS-CoV-2 infection or an uninfected control (not recorded which).

The chain carries TRBV5-5 and TRBJ2-3; D is possibly TRBD1 (5 bases). The CDR3 length is 13 residues. Trimming shortened V by 5 bases and J by 2 bases, and 9 bases separated the two germline ends. Germline values: CDR1 SGHKS, CDR2 YYEKEE (reference sequence). The CDR3 protein is CASRGVATDTQYF. The CDR3 DNA reads TGTGCCAGCAGAGGGGTAGCCACAGATACGCAGTATTTT.

This clonotype appeared many times. V is TRBV6-1 and J is TRBJ2-7; TRBD2 matches 7 bases. Per germline, CDR1 MNHNS and CDR2 SASEGT. The CDR3 has 14 residues. V lost 0 bases and J lost 3; bases outside the gene matches: 2. For the CDR3, the DNA is TGTGCCAGCAGTGAAGCGGGGAGGGGCTACGAGCAGTACTTC. It specifies CASSEAGRGYEQYF.

This clonotype was counted ten times or more. This rearrangement joins TRBV20-1 to TRBJ2-1, with 7 bases aligning to TRBD2. Germline V lookup: CDR1 DFQATT, CDR2 SNEGSKA (reference sequence). V dropped 4 bases and J dropped 2; count of bases not matched to a gene: 2. This CDR3 contains 13 residues. The chain's CDR3 is CSAIRGAYNEQFF. The CDR3 nucleotides read TGCAGTGCTATACGGGGGGCCTACAATGAGCAGTTCTTC.

This clonotype was seen at least ten times. The CDR3: CASSFGRLAEIPLEQYF. The CDR3 coding sequence is TGTGCCAGCAGCTTCGGGAGGCTAGCGGAGATACCTCTCGAGCAGTACTTC. This chain connects TRBV7-9 to TRBJ2-7; 7 nucleotides align to TRBD2. The CDR3 is 17 residues long. V was clipped by 3 bases and J by 6 bases; unmatched bases: 17. Germline-derived CDR1 and CDR2 are SEHNR and FQNEAQ (reference sequence).

This clonotype was observed at least ten times. V is TRBV24-1 and J is TRBJ2-5; 8 bases match TRBD1. In germline, CDR1 is KGHDR, CDR2 SFDVKD. The CDR3 contains 17 residues. Trimming at V came to 5 bases and at J to 4 bases, leaving 14 bases not matched to a gene. The CDR3 nucleotides read TGTGCCACCAGTGCGCCGTCGGGGACAGGAAACTTAGAGACCCAGTACTTC. This sequence encodes CATSAPSGTGNLETQYF.

This clonotype was counted ten times or more. The V call is TRBV11-2, the J call TRBJ2-1; the match to TRBD1 covers 7 bases. V was clipped by 5 bases and J by 10 bases; unmatched bases: 14. Germline values: CDR1 SGHAT, CDR2 FQNNGV. CDR3 size: 15 residues. In nucleotides, the CDR3 is TGTGCCAGCAGCCCGGGACAGTTGGTACCTGGAGAGCAGTTCTTC. This translates into CASSPGQLVPGEQFF.

The rearrangement joins TRBV7-2 to TRBJ2-5; a possible D gene is TRBD2 (6 bases). The CDR3 extends over 19 amino acids. V was trimmed by 0 bases and J by 1 base, leaving 21 bases between them. Germline lookup yields CDR1 SGHTA and CDR2 FQGNSA. The CDR3 sequence is CASSLAGGYSRPVQETQYF. The CDR3 coding sequence is TGTGCCAGCAGCTTAGCGGGGGGTTACTCGAGACCCGTCCAAGAGACCCAGTACTTC. The full variable domain, rest sourced from reference TRBV7-2 and TRBJ2-5, is GAGVSQSPSNKVTEKGKDVELRCDPISGHTALYWYRQSLGQGLEFLIYFQGNSAPDKSGLPSDRFSAERTGGSVSTLTIQRTQQEDSAVYLCASSLAGGYSRPVQETQYFGPGTRLLVL.

Only a few counts were recorded for this clonotype. The chain combines TRBV4-2 with TRBJ1-4, with D hard to call. The V gene lost 1 base and the J gene lost 2 bases, with 11 bases spanning the gap. The CDR3 runs 16 residues. Germline CDR1 LGHNA, CDR2 YNFKEQ. The CDR3 DNA follows: TGTGCCAGCAGCCAAGTAGTGGGGTGGACTAATGAAAAACTGTTTTTT. Amino acids: CASSQVVGWTNEKLFF.

This clonotype showed up many times. This rearrangement joins TRBV20-1 to TRBJ2-7, with TRBD1 identical over 7 bases. The CDR3 extends over 13 amino acids. The V gene end was trimmed by 7 bases and the J gene end by 2 bases; junction bases not matched to a gene: 8. Looked up from germline, CDR1 is DFQATT and CDR2 is SNEGSKA (reference sequence). The CDR3 loop is CSGLHRGTYEQYF. The CDR3 coding sequence is TGCAGTGGTCTCCACAGGGGCACCTACGAGCAGTACTTC.

This clonotype was seen many times. The CDR3 region is CASSPVPGETQYF. The CDR3 DNA follows: TGTGCCAGCAGTCCCGTTCCGGGGGAGACCCAGTACTTC. This chain links TRBV6-6 with TRBJ2-5; D is possibly TRBD2 (5 bases). The CDR3 runs to 13 residues. V lost 5 bases and J lost 5, with 12 bases in between. Germline V lookup: CDR1 MNHNY, CDR2 SVGAGI (reference sequence).

Many counts were recorded for this clonotype. V usage is TRBV30 and J usage is TRBJ2-3; no firm D call. The V and J ends lost 2 bases and 8 bases respectively, with 11 bases between them. This CDR3 has 12 residues. CDR1 GTSNPN and CDR2 SVGIG come from the germline V gene (reference sequence). CDR3 coding DNA: TGTGCCTGGAGTACGCCTCTGGGTACGCAGTATTTT. Its protein is CAWSTPLGTQYF.

This clonotype has only a few counts. The chain has TRBV30 and TRBJ1-5; possible D gene TRBD1, 6 bases. This CDR3 comprises 13 residues. Germline V gives CDR1 GTSNPN, CDR2 SVGIG (reference sequence). Trimming cost V 0 bases and J 4 bases, with 7 bases left between them. The CDR3 DNA reads TGTGCCTGGAGTGTACAGGGTAATCAGCCCCAGCATTTT. As protein: CAWSVQGNQPQHF.

This clonotype was seen ten or more times. This chain uses TRBV27 with TRBJ2-7, with D unresolved. Germline V gives CDR1 MNHEY, CDR2 SMNVEV (reference sequence). V shed 6 bases and J shed 0 bases, with 15 bases lying between them. The CDR3 contains 15 residues. The chain's CDR3 is CASRDSRLSSYEQYF. DNA of the CDR3: TGTGCCAGCAGAGACTCGAGGTTAAGCTCCTACGAGCAGTACTTC.

This clonotype has at least ten counts. The rearrangement links TRBV28 to TRBJ2-3; the D gene is possibly TRBD1 (7 bases). Germline V gene lookup returns CDR1 MDHEN and CDR2 SYDVKM. V lost 3 bases and J 4 bases, leaving 20 bases between the germline ends. The CDR3 sequence is 17 residues long. As DNA, the CDR3 is TGTGCCAGCAGTTTCTCCCCAGGGGGGCTCGGGGCAGATACGCAGTATTTT. This encodes CASSFSPGGLGADTQYF.

This clonotype was counted many times. J is TRBJ1-1 and V is TRBV20-1, with TRBD1 identical over 11 bases. This CDR3 is 15 amino acids long. The ends lost 2 bases at V and 5 bases at J; junction bases unmatched: 7. Germline-derived CDR1 and CDR2 are DFQATT and SNEGSKA (reference sequence). CDR3 sequence: CSARKGQGGRTEAFF. In DNA form, the CDR3 reads TGCAGTGCTAGAAAGGGACAGGGGGGAAGAACTGAAGCTTTCTTT.

This clonotype was recorded many times. This chain connects TRBV6-2 or TRBV6-3 to TRBJ2-1; perhaps TRBD2 as D (6 bases). This CDR3 has 11 residues. Trimming removed 7 bases at V and 7 bases at J, with 8 bases between. Per the germline V gene, CDR1 is MNHEY and CDR2 is SVGEGT. CDR3 sequence: CASTRENEQFF. DNA for the CDR3: TGTGCCAGCACCCGGGAGAATGAGCAGTTCTTC.

This clonotype was recorded many times. The V call is TRBV2, the J call TRBJ1-4; possibly TRBD1 for D (5 bases). Germline-derived CDR1 and CDR2 are SNHLY and FYNNEI. The CDR3 length is 13 residues. Trimming took 6 bases from V and 3 from J, leaving 8 bases between them. The CDR3 DNA follows: TGTGCCAGCAGACCAGGGTCTAATGAAAAACTGTTTTTT. Its protein is CASRPGSNEKLFF.

This clonotype was found many times. This chain links TRBV3-1 with TRBJ1-2; a possible D gene is TRBD1 (5 bases). CDR1 and CDR2 from the germline V gene are LGHDT and YNNKEL (reference sequence). Trimming removed 4 bases at V and 2 bases at J, with 20 bases between. The CDR3 length is 17 residues. In DNA form, the CDR3 reads TGTGCCAGCAGCCCCTCAGGGAAGGCAGAGGCGAACTATGGCTACACCTTC. The encoded protein is CASSPSGKAEANYGYTF.

This clonotype appeared a few times. The chain is built from TRBV5-1 and TRBJ2-3; D is perhaps TRBD1 or TRBD2 (6 bases each). The CDR3 consists of 14 residues. Germline CDR1 is SGHRS and CDR2 is YFSETQ. The V and J ends lost 5 bases and 6 bases respectively, with 16 bases between them. The CDR3 sequence: CASSLRGGSDTQYF. CDR3 sequence (DNA): TGCGCCAGCAGTTTGAGAGGGGGGTCCGATACGCAGTATTTT.

The V and J genes are TRBV11-3 and TRBJ1-4; tentatively, D is TRBD1 (6 bases). The CDR3 is 14 amino acids. V lost 6 bases and J 7 bases, leaving 15 bases between the germline ends. Germline CDR1 SGHNT, CDR2 YENEEA. The CDR3 loop is CASRPGQTSEKLFF. CDR3 bases: TGTGCCAGCAGACCCGGACAGACCAGTGAAAAACTGTTTTTT.

This clonotype was counted ten times or more. The chain carries TRBV7-9 and TRBJ2-1; 13 bases line up with TRBD2. The CDR3 totals 16 residues. J lost 3 bases, V lost 4 bases, and 3 bases had no gene match. Looked up from germline, CDR1 is SEHNR and CDR2 is FQNEAQ (reference sequence). The CDR3 DNA reads as TGTGCCAGCAGCTGGACTAGCGGGGGATACTACAATGAGCAGTTCTTC. Its protein product is CASSWTSGGYYNEQFF.

This clonotype was detected many times. V is TRBV29-1 and J is TRBJ2-1, with D uncertain. V gave up 3 bases and J gave up 6 bases, with 9 bases separating them. This CDR3 comprises 12 residues. Germline V gives CDR1 SQVTM, CDR2 ANQGSEA. Written as DNA, the CDR3 is TGCAGCGTTGATAATTCGGGCAATGAGCAGTTCTTC. This gives the protein CSVDNSGNEQFF.

Many counts were recorded for this clonotype. This rearrangement joins TRBV28 to TRBJ1-2; unclear D gene. This CDR3 is 14 amino acids long. The ends were cut back, 4 bases at V and 8 bases at J, with 17 bases in the middle. Germline lookup yields CDR1 MDHEN and CDR2 SYDVKM. This chain's CDR3 is CASSSPGRNNGYTF. CDR3 nucleotide sequence: TGTGCCAGCAGTTCCCCCGGACGGAATAACGGCTACACCTTC.

The chain combines TRBV4-3 with TRBJ1-2; a weak D match, TRBD1 (5 bases). Germline CDR1 LGHNA, CDR2 YSLEER. V dropped 0 bases and J dropped 4 bases, with 21 bases sitting between them. The CDR3 is made up of 18 amino acids. This CDR3 is CASSQDWPTGAAAYGYTF. DNA of the CDR3: TGCGCCAGCAGCCAAGATTGGCCCACCGGGGCGGCTGCCTATGGCTACACCTTC.

The table lists this clonotype with a few counts. V usage is TRBV7-9 and J usage is TRBJ1-1, with a possible D match to TRBD1 (6 bases). V was cut by 5 bases and J by 4 bases, with 11 bases left in between. Germline lookup yields CDR1 SEHNR and CDR2 FQNEAQ (reference sequence). CDR3 size: 13 residues. CDR3 protein: CASSPQGSTEAFF. CDR3 DNA: TGTGCCAGCAGCCCACAGGGTAGCACTGAAGCTTTCTTT.

This clonotype was recorded a few times. This chain connects TRBV7-8 to TRBJ2-1; TRBD2 agrees at 8 bases. The germline V gene encodes CDR1 SGHVS and CDR2 FQNEAQ. CDR3 length: 17 amino acids. Trimming took 0 bases from V and 2 from J; bases not matched to a gene: 6. In DNA, the CDR3 is TGTGCCAGCAGCTTAGCGCGGAGCGGGAGCACCTACAATGAGCAGTTCTTC. Encoded protein: CASSLARSGSTYNEQFF.

This clonotype was observed many times. The V and J genes are TRBV6-5 and TRBJ2-6; the match to TRBD1 covers 7 bases. The CDR3 extends over 13 amino acids. V gave up 6 bases and J gave up 6 bases; unmatched junction bases: 2. Germline lookup yields CDR1 MNHEY and CDR2 SVGAGI. In nucleotides, the CDR3 is TGTGCCAGCAGCCAGGGGGAGGCCAACGTCCTGACTTTC. It codes for CASSQGEANVLTF.

This clonotype was counted ten times or more. This chain connects TRBV7-9 to TRBJ2-5; D is uncertain. The V gene lost 7 bases and the J gene lost 0 bases, with 15 bases spanning the gap. The CDR3 has 15 residues. In germline, CDR1 is SEHNR, CDR2 FQNEAQ (reference sequence). The CDR3 sequence is CASKEDMDYQETQYF. CDR3 nucleotide sequence: TGTGCCAGCAAAGAGGATATGGATTACCAAGAGACCCAGTACTTC.

This clonotype appeared many times. This sequence joins TRBV4-3 and TRBJ1-5; D is ambiguous. Trimming pared 0 bases from V and 3 bases from J, leaving 3 bases between. Germline CDR1 LGHNA, CDR2 YSLEER. This CDR3 contains 13 residues. CDR3 nucleotide sequence: TGCGCCAGCAGCCAAGAGGCCAATCAGCCCCAGCATTTT. It encodes CASSQEANQPQHF.

The table lists this clonotype with many counts. The chain has TRBV20-1 and TRBJ2-1; 13 bases line up with TRBD2. The CDR3 has 16 amino acids. Germline CDR1 reads DFQATT; CDR2 reads SNEGSKA (reference sequence). V shed 6 bases, J shed 7 bases, and the junction held 12 bases outside the gene matches. In nucleotides, the CDR3 is TGCAGTGCCCACAGGACTAGCGGGGGCCAAGGAAATGAGCAGTTCTTC. Translated, it gives CSAHRTSGGQGNEQFF.